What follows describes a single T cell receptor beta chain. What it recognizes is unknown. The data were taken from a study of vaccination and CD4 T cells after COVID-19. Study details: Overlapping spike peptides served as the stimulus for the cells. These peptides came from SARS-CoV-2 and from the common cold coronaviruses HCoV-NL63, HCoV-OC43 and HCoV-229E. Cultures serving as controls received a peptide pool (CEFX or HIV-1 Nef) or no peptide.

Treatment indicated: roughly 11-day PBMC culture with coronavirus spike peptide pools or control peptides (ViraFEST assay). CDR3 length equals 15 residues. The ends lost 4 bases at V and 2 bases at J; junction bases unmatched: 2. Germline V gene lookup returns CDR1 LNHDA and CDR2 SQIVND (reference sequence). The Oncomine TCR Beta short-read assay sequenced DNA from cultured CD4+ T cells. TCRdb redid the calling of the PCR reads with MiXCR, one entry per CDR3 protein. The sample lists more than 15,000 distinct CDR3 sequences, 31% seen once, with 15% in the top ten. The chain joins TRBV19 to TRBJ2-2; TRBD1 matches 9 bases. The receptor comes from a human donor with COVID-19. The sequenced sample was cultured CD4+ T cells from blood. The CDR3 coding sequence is TGTGCCAGTAGTACGGACAGGGGAAACACCGGGGAGCTGTTTTTT. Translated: CASSTDRGNTGELFF. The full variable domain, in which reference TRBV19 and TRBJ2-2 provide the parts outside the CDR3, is DGGITQSPKYLFRKEGQNVTLSCEQNLNHDAMYWYRQDPGQGLRLIYYSQIVNDFQKGDIAEGYSVSREKKESFPLTVTSAQKNPTAFYLCASSTDRGNTGELFFGEGSRLTVL.